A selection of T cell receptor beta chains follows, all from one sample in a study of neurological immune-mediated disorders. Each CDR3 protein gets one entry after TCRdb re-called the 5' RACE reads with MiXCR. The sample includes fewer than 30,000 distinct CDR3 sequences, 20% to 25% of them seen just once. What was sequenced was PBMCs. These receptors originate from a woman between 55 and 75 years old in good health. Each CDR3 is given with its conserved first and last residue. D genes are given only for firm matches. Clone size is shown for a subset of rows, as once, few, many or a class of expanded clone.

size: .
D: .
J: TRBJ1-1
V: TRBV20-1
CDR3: CSAREDRNTEAFF
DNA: TGCAGTGCTAGAGAGGACAGAAACACTGAAGCTTTCTTT

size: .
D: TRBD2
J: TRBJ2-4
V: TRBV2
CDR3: CASSERASGSAKNIQYF
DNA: TGTGCCAGCAGTGAAAGGGCTAGCGGGTCAGCCAAAAACATTCAGTACTTC

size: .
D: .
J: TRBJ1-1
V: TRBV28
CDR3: CASVHRVRGAFF
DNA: TGTGCCAGCGTTCATCGGGTTCGCGGAGCTTTCTTT

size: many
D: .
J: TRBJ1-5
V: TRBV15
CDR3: CATSRDSHQPQHF
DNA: TGTGCCACCAGCAGAGATTCCCATCAGCCCCAGCATTTT

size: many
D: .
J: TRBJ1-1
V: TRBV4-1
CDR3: CASSQKKYLGGWTEAFF
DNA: TGCGCCAGCAGCCAAAAAAAGTACCTTGGGGGGTGGACTGAAGCTTTCTTT

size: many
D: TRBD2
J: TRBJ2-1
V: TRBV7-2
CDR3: CASSGLAGAFGQFF
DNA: TGTGCCAGCAGCGGACTAGCGGGGGCCTTTGGGCAGTTCTTC

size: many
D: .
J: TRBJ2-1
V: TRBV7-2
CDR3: CASTPLGLDNEQFF
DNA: TGTGCCAGCACCCCGCTCGGGTTGGACAATGAGCAGTTCTTC

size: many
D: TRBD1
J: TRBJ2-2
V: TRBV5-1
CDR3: CASSPGTGVTGELFF
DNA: TGCGCCAGCAGCCCCGGGACAGGGGTAACCGGGGAGCTGTTTTTT

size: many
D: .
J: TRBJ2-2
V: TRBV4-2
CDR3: CASSQEPGGENTGELFF
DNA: TGTGCCAGCAGCCAAGAACCCGGCGGGGAGAACACCGGGGAGCTGTTTTTT

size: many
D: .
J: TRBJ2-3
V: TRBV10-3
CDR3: CAISEGPLGTDTQYF
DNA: TGTGCCATCAGTGAGGGCCCTCTTGGCACAGATACGCAGTATTTT

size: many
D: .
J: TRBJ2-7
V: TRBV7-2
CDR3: CASSLDVVREQYF
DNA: TGTGCCAGCAGCTTAGACGTTGTTAGGGAGCAGTACTTC

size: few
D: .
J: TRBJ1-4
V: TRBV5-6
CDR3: CASSLAGSGFGEKLFF
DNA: TGTGCCAGCAGCTTGGCGGGATCGGGGTTCGGTGAAAAACTGTTTTTT

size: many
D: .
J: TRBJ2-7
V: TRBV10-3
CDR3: CAISERHPPYEQYF
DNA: TGTGCCATCAGTGAGCGTCATCCCCCCTACGAGCAGTACTTC

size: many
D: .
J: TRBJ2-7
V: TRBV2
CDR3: CASSDLTGYEQYF
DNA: TGTGCCAGCAGTGATCTTACAGGGTACGAGCAGTACTTC

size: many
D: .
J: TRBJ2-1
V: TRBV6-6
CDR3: CASSPAAHRNEQFF
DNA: TGTGCCAGCAGTCCCGCGGCCCACAGAAATGAGCAGTTCTTC

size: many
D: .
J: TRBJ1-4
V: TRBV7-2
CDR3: CASSPAPHLLFF
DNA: TGTGCCAGCAGCCCCGCCCCACATTTACTGTTTTTT

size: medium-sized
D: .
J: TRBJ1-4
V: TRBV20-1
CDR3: CRVGPRAKLFF
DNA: TGCAGGGTGGGACCCCGCGCAAAACTGTTTTTT

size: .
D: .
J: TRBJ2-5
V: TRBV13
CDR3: CASSSGGEETQYF
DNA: TGTGCCAGCAGCTCGGGGGGCGAAGAGACCCAGTACTTC

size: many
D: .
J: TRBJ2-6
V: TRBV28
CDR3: CASSFSGTGANVLTF
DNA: TGTGCCAGCAGTTTTTCAGGGACTGGGGCCAACGTCCTGACTTTC

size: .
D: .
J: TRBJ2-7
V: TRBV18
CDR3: CASSLGRGDEQYF
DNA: TGTGCCAGCTCACTAGGACGGGGCGACGAGCAGTACTTC

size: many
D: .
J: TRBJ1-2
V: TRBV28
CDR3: CASSFTGYGYTF
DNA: TGTGCCAGCAGTTTCACGGGCTATGGCTACACCTTC

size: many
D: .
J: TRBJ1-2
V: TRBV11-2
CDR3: CASSLSTNYGYTF
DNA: TGTGCCAGCAGCTTATCCACTAACTATGGCTACACCTTC

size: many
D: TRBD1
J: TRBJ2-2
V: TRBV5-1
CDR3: CASSWGQPNTGELFF
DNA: TGCGCCAGCAGCTGGGGACAGCCGAACACCGGGGAGCTGTTTTTT

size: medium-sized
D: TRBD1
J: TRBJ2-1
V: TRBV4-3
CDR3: CASSQEWDRASYNEQFF
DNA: TGCGCCAGCAGCCAAGAGTGGGACAGGGCCTCCTACAATGAGCAGTTCTTC

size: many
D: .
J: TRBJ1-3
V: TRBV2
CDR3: CASSETLTGLLSGNTIYF
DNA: TGTGCCAGCAGTGAAACCCTGACAGGCCTTCTCTCTGGAAACACCATATATTTT

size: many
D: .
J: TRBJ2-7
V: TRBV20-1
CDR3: CSATRQSYEQYF
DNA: TGCAGTGCTACGAGACAGTCCTACGAGCAGTACTTC

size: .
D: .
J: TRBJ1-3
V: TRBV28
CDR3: CAHRDPSSGNTIYF
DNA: TGTGCCCACAGGGACCCCAGCTCTGGAAACACCATATATTTT

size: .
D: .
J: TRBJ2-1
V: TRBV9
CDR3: CASSWGSNSSNEHFF
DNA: TGTGCCAGCAGCTGGGGCAGCAACTCCTCCAATGAGCACTTCTTC